This T cell receptor (beta chain) was captured in a study of a mutant IDH1 vaccine in newly diagnosed glioma. Time point in this sample: week 35, safety follow-up. The investigators gave 300 ug of mutant IDH1 20-mer peptide in each vaccine dose, together with topical imiquimod. This CDR3 is 16 amino acids long. CDR1 is KGHSH and CDR2 is LQKENI in the germline V gene. V lost 0 bases and J lost 2, with 11 bases in between. Details on this clone: Antigen unknown.

Repertoires were generated with immunoSEQ multiplex PCR, while TCRdb's copy carries only in-frame clones and drops some. The sample holds about 41,000 clones, 75% to 90% seen once. This chain connects TRBV18 to TRBJ1-5; possible D gene TRBD1, 6 bases. Material: PBMCs, obtained from a glioma patient whose treatment included an IDH1 peptide vaccine. This TCR was sampled from a man in his forties or fifties with glioma. This chain's CDR3 is CASSPPGGGGNQPQHF. The CDR3 region has the DNA TGTGCCAGCTCACCACCGGGAGGGGGTGGCAATCAGCCCCAGCATTTT. Complete variable domain (other parts from reference TRBV18 and TRBJ1-5): NAGVMQNPRHLVRRRGQEARLRCSPMKGHSHVYWYRQLPEEGLKFMVYLQKENIIDESGMPKERFSAEFPKEGPSILRIQQVVRGDSAAYFCASSPPGGGGNQPQHFGDGTRLSIL.